These T cell receptor beta chains were read from a single sample in a study of T cells after yellow fever vaccination. Each CDR3 protein is one row after TCRdb ran MiXCR on the 5' RACE reads. The sample lists 550,000 or so distinct CDR3 sequences, roughly 19% occurring once. The sequenced sample was PBMCs, obtained 15 days after the yellow fever booster vaccination. Receptor source: a man younger than 45 who received the YFV17D yellow fever vaccine. Each CDR3 is given with its conserved first and last residue. Fields, in order: V gene, J gene, D gene, clone size, CDR3 DNA, CDR3 protein. The D gene is left open where the match is weak. Size tells how often a clone was seen (once, few, many) or the class of an expanded clone, and some rows leave it out.

TRBV5-1	TRBJ2-2	NA	few	TGCGCCAGCAGCTTGGATGCAGGGGCCAACACCGGGGAGCTGTTTTTT	CASSLDAGANTGELFF
TRBV19	TRBJ2-7	NA	few	TGTGCCAGTAGCGGGCCAGTTCGGGACGAGCAGTACTTC	CASSGPVRDEQYF
TRBV5-6	TRBJ1-5	NA	NA	TGTGCCAGCAGCTATTACAGGGACCGTCAGCCCCAGCATTTT	CASSYYRDRQPQHF
TRBV12-3/TRBV12-4	TRBJ2-1	NA	NA	TGTGCCAGCATTCGTGCAGGTCGCTCCTACAATGAGCAGTTCTTC	CASIRAGRSYNEQFF
TRBV3-1	TRBJ1-2	NA	NA	TGTGCCAGCAGCCAAGAACCGGGACAACTCGCCTATGGCTACACCTTC	CASSQEPGQLAYGYTF
TRBV7-2	TRBJ2-3	NA	few	TGTGCCAGCAGCCCATCCTTAGGGGAGAGGGTCGGGCAGTATTTT	CASSPSLGERVGQYF
TRBV4-1	TRBJ2-7	TRBD1	many	TGCGCCAGCAGCCGGACAGGGGGAACCTACGAGCAGTACTTC	CASSRTGGTYEQYF
TRBV14	TRBJ2-1	TRBD1	NA	TGTGCCAGCAGCCGCCGGACAGGGATGGTAGTCAATGAGCAGTTCTTC	CASSRRTGMVVNEQFF
TRBV4-3	TRBJ1-6	NA	NA	TGCGCCAGCAGCCACGATTATAATTCACCCCTCCACTTT	CASSHDYNSPLHF
TRBV12-3/TRBV12-4	TRBJ2-3	TRBD2	many	TGTGCCAGCAGCCCCGGGACTAGCGGCACAGATACGCAGTATTTT	CASSPGTSGTDTQYF
TRBV7-9	TRBJ2-2	NA	few	TGTGCCAGCAGCTACCTCGGCGCCCGGGAGCTGTTTTTT	CASSYLGARELFF
TRBV5-1	TRBJ2-5	TRBD1	few	TGCGCCAGCAGCACCTCGGGACAGGGTCGGGAGACCCAGTACTTC	CASSTSGQGRETQYF
TRBV6-5	TRBJ2-2	NA	few	TGTGCCAGCAGTTCCAAAGACAGGAACACCGGGGAGCTGTTTTTT	CASSSKDRNTGELFF
TRBV30	TRBJ2-2	NA	NA	TGTGCCTGGAGTCGCCCCGGGATAGCGAACACCGGGGAGCTGTTTTTT	CAWSRPGIANTGELFF
TRBV27	TRBJ2-3	NA	NA	TGTGCCACCACTTCACCCCGGGGCCCAGATACGCAGTATTTT	CATTSPRGPDTQYF
TRBV20-1	TRBJ2-1	NA	many	TGCAGTGCTACATACAATGAGCAGTTCTTC	CSATYNEQFF
TRBV15	TRBJ2-1	TRBD2	few	TGTGCCACCAGCGGTGGTCTTCTAGCGGGAGGCTGGAATGAGCAGTTCTTC	CATSGGLLAGGWNEQFF
TRBV6-5	TRBJ2-1	NA	NA	TGTGCCAGCAGTTATGGGACTGCCGATGAGCAGTTCTTC	CASSYGTADEQFF
TRBV7-6	TRBJ2-7	NA	NA	TGTGCCAGCAGCCAGCCGGACAAACCCCACGAGCAGTACTTC	CASSQPDKPHEQYF
TRBV6-1	TRBJ2-5	NA	NA	TGTGCCAGCAGCAGGGACTGGCAGACCCAAGAGACCCAGTACTTC	CASSRDWQTQETQYF
TRBV20-1	TRBJ2-3	NA	few	TGCAGTGCTAGTGAAGGGCTGAGAACAGATACGCAGTATTTT	CSASEGLRTDTQYF
TRBV4-3	TRBJ2-1	TRBD1	NA	TGCGCCAGCGGAGACAGGGGAAACTACAATGAGCAGTTCTTC	CASGDRGNYNEQFF
TRBV7-6	TRBJ1-1	TRBD1	few	TGTGCCAGCAGCCAAGGCCCGACAGGGGCCACTGAAGCTTTCTTT	CASSQGPTGATEAFF
TRBV7-2	TRBJ2-5	TRBD2	NA	TGTGCCAGCAGTCCTGCACGACTAGCGGAAGAGACCCAGTACTTC	CASSPARLAEETQYF
TRBV30	TRBJ2-4	NA	NA	TGTGCCTGGAGTGTAAACCAAAACATTCAGTACTTC	CAWSVNQNIQYF
TRBV27	TRBJ1-1	NA	NA	TGTGCCAGCAGTTTTCAGCACATGAACACTGAAGCTTTCTTT	CASSFQHMNTEAFF
TRBV2	TRBJ2-7	TRBD2	many	TGTGCCAGCAGGAGCGGGAGTGGAGGGTTCTACGAGCAGTACTTC	CASRSGSGGFYEQYF
TRBV12-3/TRBV12-4	TRBJ2-1	TRBD1	NA	TGTGCCAGCAGTTTACCGGGACAGGCCTACAATGAGCAGTTCTTC	CASSLPGQAYNEQFF
TRBV28	TRBJ2-3	TRBD1	few	TGTGCCAGCAGTTTATTAGGGACAGGGGGCCATACGCAGTATTTT	CASSLLGTGGHTQYF
TRBV6-1	TRBJ2-7	NA	NA	TGTGCCAGCAGAAACTACGGTCCAGGGACCTACGAGCAGTACTTC	CASRNYGPGTYEQYF
TRBV20-1	TRBJ2-2	TRBD1	few	TGCAGTGCTAATAGACAGGGAAGGGCCGGGGAGCTGTTTTTT	CSANRQGRAGELFF
TRBV9	TRBJ1-1	TRBD1	few	TGTGCCAGCAGCGGGCGGGACAGGGTAACTGAAGCTTTCTTT	CASSGRDRVTEAFF
TRBV7-3	TRBJ2-7	TRBD1	NA	TGTGCCAGCAGCGGAAAGGGACAGGGAACGACCTACGAGCAGTACTTC	CASSGKGQGTTYEQYF
TRBV3-1	TRBJ2-1	TRBD2	NA	TGTGCCAGCAGCCAACCCGGGACTAGCAGTGAGCAGTTCTTC	CASSQPGTSSEQFF
TRBV6-5	TRBJ2-7	NA	NA	TGTGCCAGCAGTTACGAGGGGGGCGGCTACGAGCAGTACTTC	CASSYEGGGYEQYF
TRBV12-3/TRBV12-4	TRBJ2-2	NA	NA	TGTGCCAGCAACCTAAACAGCGGGGAGCTGTTTTTT	CASNLNSGELFF
TRBV27	TRBJ2-3	NA	NA	TGTGCCAGCAGTTTATATCGTAACTACACAGATACGCAGTATTTT	CASSLYRNYTDTQYF
TRBV29-1	TRBJ2-2	NA	NA	TGCAGCGCAATTCCCGGTACGACGCTGTTTTTT	CSAIPGTTLFF
TRBV21-1	TRBJ2-7	NA	few	TGTGCCAGCACCAAAAACGGGGGGAGCGTCTCCTACGAGCAGTACTTC	CASTKNGGSVSYEQYF
TRBV18	TRBJ2-1	TRBD2	NA	TGTGCCAGCTCACCCGGGACTAGCGGATGGAATGAGCAGTTCTTC	CASSPGTSGWNEQFF
TRBV7-9	TRBJ2-5	NA	NA	TGTGCCAGCGAGGGCCCCAAGACCCAGTACTTC	CASEGPKTQYF
TRBV3-1	TRBJ2-5	NA	NA	TGTGCCAGCAGCCATGCCCGGGATGGAGAGACCCAGTACTTC	CASSHARDGETQYF
TRBV7-2	TRBJ1-6	NA	once	TGTGCCAGCAGCTTAAAGGGTTATAATTCACCCCTCCACTTT	CASSLKGYNSPLHF
TRBV7-9	TRBJ2-3	TRBD2	few	TGTGCCAGCATTGGGACTAGCGGATCCCTTGGAGATACGCAGTATTTT	CASIGTSGSLGDTQYF
TRBV7-9	TRBJ2-1	NA	many	TGTGCCAGCAGCTTTTCCCAGGGCCACTACAATGAGCAGTTCTTC	CASSFSQGHYNEQFF
TRBV3-1	TRBJ2-5	NA	NA	TGTGCCAGCAGCCAGTTTCTGGGGGAGCAAGAGACCCAGTACTTC	CASSQFLGEQETQYF
TRBV29-1	TRBJ2-5	NA	NA	TGCAGCGTTATGGGTCGAAGCGTAGCGACCCAGTACTTC	CSVMGRSVATQYF
TRBV20-1	TRBJ2-7	NA	few	TGCAGTGCTACACAAGGGATGCCAGGCGAGCAGTACTTC	CSATQGMPGEQYF
TRBV20-1	TRBJ2-5	NA	NA	TGCAGTGCCCCCCAAGGAGGCGAGACCCAGTACTTC	CSAPQGGETQYF
TRBV7-7	TRBJ2-3	TRBD2	NA	TGTGCTAGCAGCACCGGACTAGCGAGGAGCACAGATACGCAGTATTTT	CASSTGLARSTDTQYF
TRBV5-1	TRBJ2-3	NA	few	TGCGCCAGCAGCTCTAGCGCGACTAGCACAGATACGCAGTATTTT	CASSSSATSTDTQYF
TRBV27	TRBJ2-7	NA	many	TGTGCCAGCAGGGGGGGGACAGCCGAGCAGTACTTC	CASRGGTAEQYF
TRBV20-1	TRBJ2-3	NA	NA	TGCAGTGCTCGAGCGAGGGGCAGGCAGGCAGATACGCAGTATTTT	CSARARGRQADTQYF